This TCR beta chain was identified in a study of CD8 T cells in Susac syndrome. Findings and limits, study-wide: The authors acknowledged that the study's TCR sequencing and HLA analysis involved relatively few individuals.

This clonotype was seen just once. The antigen remains undetermined. An amount of RNA that ranged from 0.5 to 1 ug was reverse transcribed with random hexamers. TCRdb called the immunoSEQ multiplex PCR reads again in MiXCR, with one record for every CDR3 protein. The sample includes about 130,000 distinct CDR3 sequences, about 94% of them seen just once. Sequenced sample: CD4+ T cells from PBMCs. This receptor was obtained from a human donor with multiple sclerosis.

DNA for the CDR3: TGTGCCAGCAGCCTTGGTCCTAGCGGGATCAACGAGCAGTACTTC. Protein product: CASSLGPSGINEQYF. This chain joins TRBV5-4 and TRBJ2-7; 9 bases line up with TRBD2. Germline CDR1 is SGHNT and CDR2 is YYREEE (reference sequence). The junction had 10 bases not matched to a gene; V was cut back by 4 bases and J by 5 bases. The CDR3 extends over 15 amino acids.